Below, 9 T cell receptor beta chains from the same sample are listed, as sequenced in a study of blood T cell repertoires in COVID-19. Measured with immunoSEQ multiplex PCR; TCRdb has only the in-frame clones, and not every one. Of about 440,000 clones listed, about 89% are singletons. Sequenced material: peripheral blood. These receptors were taken from a woman in her thirties with acute or convalescent COVID-19.

J is TRBJ2-1 and V is TRBV5-1, with 8 bases fitting TRBD1. CDR3 size: 14 residues. V trimming: 5 bases; J trimming: 8 bases; junction bases outside the gene matches: 9. CDR1 is SGHRS, CDR2 YFSETQ, per germline. In nucleotides, the CDR3 is TGCGCCAGCAGTTCCAGGACAGGGTCGTATGAGCAGTTCTTC. Its translation: CASSSRTGSYEQFF.

The J gene is TRBJ2-7, the V gene TRBV2; 7 nucleotides align to TRBD2. The CDR3 has 17 amino acids. Per the germline V gene, CDR1 is SNHLY and CDR2 is FYNNEI. V trimming: 5 bases; J trimming: 3 bases; junction bases outside the gene matches: 16. DNA of the CDR3: TGTGCCAGCAGTAGTAGTGGAGGACTAGTAGGAGGCTACGAGCAGTACTTC. It yields the protein CASSSSGGLVGGYEQYF. The whole variable domain, filled in from reference TRBV2 and TRBJ2-7, reads EPEVTQTPSHQVTQMGQEVILRCVPISNHLYFYWYRQILGQKVEFLVSFYNNEISEKSEIFDDQFSVERPDGSNFTLKIRSTKLEDSAMYFCASSSSGGLVGGYEQYFGPGTRLTVT.

V is TRBV20-1 and J is TRBJ2-3; D is perhaps TRBD2 (6 bases). The CDR3 covers 12 residues. Trimming shortened V by 3 bases and J by 6 bases, and 10 bases separated the two germline ends. From germline, CDR1 is DFQATT and CDR2 SNEGSKA (reference sequence). CDR3 residues: CSASRRGDTQYF. CDR3 nucleotide sequence: TGCAGTGCTAGTAGACGGGGGGATACGCAGTATTTT.

The chain has TRBV7-2 and TRBJ2-3, with D possibly TRBD2 on 6 matching bases. Trimming left V 5 bases short and J 2 bases short, with 11 bases between. CDR3 length equals 14 residues. The V gene's germline CDR1 is SGHTA and CDR2 FQGNSA. CDR3 loop: CASSTGVYTDTQYF. CDR3 nucleotides: TGTGCCAGCAGCACGGGAGTCTACACAGATACGCAGTATTTT. Full variable domain (rest looked up from reference TRBV7-2 and TRBJ2-3): GAGVSQSPSNKVTEKGKDVELRCDPISGHTALYWYRQSLGQGLEFLIYFQGNSAPDKSGLPSDRFSAERTGGSVSTLTIQRTQQEDSAVYLCASSTGVYTDTQYFGPGTRLTVL.

The V call is TRBV15, the J call TRBJ2-1; 8 nucleotides align to TRBD2. The CDR3 length is 15 residues. Germline V gene data show CDR1 as LNHNV and CDR2 as YYDKDF (reference sequence). With V trimmed by 5 bases and J by 2 bases, 5 bases remained unmatched. DNA of the CDR3: TGTGCCACCAGCGCAGGGCGGGGGGCCTACAATGAGCAGTTCTTC. Its protein product is CATSAGRGAYNEQFF.

This chain uses TRBV5-4 with TRBJ1-2; possible D gene TRBD1, 5 bases. Germline assignment: CDR1 SGHNT and CDR2 YYREEE (reference sequence). V shed 1 base and J shed 1 base, with 14 bases lying between them. This CDR3 has 16 residues. The CDR3 coding sequence is TGTGCCAGCAGCTTGAGGTTGACAGATAATAACTATGGCTACACCTTC. This translates into CASSLRLTDNNYGYTF.

The chain carries TRBV6-1 and TRBJ2-7, with 9 bases fitting TRBD1. Germline CDR1 and CDR2: MNHNS and SASEGT. V lost 1 base to trimming and J lost 5 bases; unmatched junction nucleotides: 15. The CDR3 is made up of 18 amino acids. The CDR3 DNA reads TGTGCCAGCAGTGAAGATATGGGACAGGGAGTCAATGTCGACGAGCAGTACTTC. Translation gives CASSEDMGQGVNVDEQYF.

The table lists this clone with a count of one. The V call is TRBV6-5, the J call TRBJ2-1; 10 bases line up with TRBD1. V trimming: 6 bases; J trimming: 8 bases; junction bases outside the gene matches: 10. The CDR3 consists of 15 residues. Per the germline V gene, CDR1 is MNHEY and CDR2 is SVGAGI. Here the CDR3 DNA reads TGTGCCAGCAGAGCCGGGACAGGGGACATCCATGAGCAGTTCTTC. Protein: CASRAGTGDIHEQFF.

This chain connects TRBV4-1 to TRBJ1-2; D perhaps matches TRBD1 (5 bases). The V and J ends lost 4 bases and 5 bases respectively, with 17 bases between them. Per germline, CDR1 MGHRA and CDR2 YSYEKL. The CDR3 is 15 amino acids. CDR3 DNA: TGCGCCAGCAGCCCCAGGGCCTTGCTGTTGTATGGCTACACCTTC. Translated, it gives CASSPRALLLYGYTF.